The next 25 T cell receptor beta chains were all read from a single sample in a study of shared clonotypes between healthy human individuals. Here immunoSEQ multiplex PCR was the method, and the copy in TCRdb shows in-frame clones only, minus some. Among around 2.5 million clones listed, approximately 93% were seen once. The sample consisted of naive CD4+ T cells from PBMCs. Subset specified: CD45RA+ positively selected. The origin of the receptors is a man between 18 and 35 years old in good health. Some clones in this sample may be carry-over from other donors' samples.

This sequence joins TRBV7-9 and TRBJ2-7; TRBD2 agrees at 8 bases. Per the germline V gene, CDR1 is SEHNR and CDR2 is FQNEAQ (reference sequence). J was trimmed by 2 bases and V by 3 bases; bases with no gene match: 3. The CDR3 covers 14 residues. The CDR3 nucleotides read TGTGCCAGCAGCTTTCAAGCGGGGGCCTACGAGCAGTACTTC. The encoded protein is CASSFQAGAYEQYF. The variable domain in full, completed from reference TRBV7-9 and TRBJ2-7, reads DTGVSQNPRHKITKRGQNVTFRCDPISEHNRLYWYRQTLGQGPEFLTYFQNEAQLEKSRLLSDRFSAERPKGSFSTLEIQRTEQGDSAMYLCASSFQAGAYEQYFGPGTRLTVT.

The chain couples TRBV5-8 to TRBJ2-7, with D perhaps matching TRBD1 (5 bases). CDR1 is SGHTS and CDR2 is YDEGEE in the germline V gene. The CDR3 has 13 residues. V lost 3 bases and J 3 bases, leaving 10 bases between the germline ends. CDR3 bases: TGTGCCAGCAGCTCGCCAGGGTTCTACGAGCAGTACTTC. Protein: CASSSPGFYEQYF.

The chain recombines TRBV5-4 with TRBJ2-3, with 9 positions matching TRBD2. V trimming: 0 bases; J trimming: 2 bases; junction bases outside the gene matches: 7. In germline, CDR1 is SGHNT, CDR2 YYREEE (reference sequence). CDR3 size: 17 residues. The DNA of the CDR3 is TGTGCCAGCAGCTTGGGGGCGGGAGGGCCCACCACAGATACGCAGTATTTT. Translating it yields CASSLGAGGPTTDTQYF.

The rearrangement joins TRBV7-9 to TRBJ2-7; the D gene is possibly TRBD2 (5 bases). Germline assignment: CDR1 SEHNR and CDR2 FQNEAQ (reference sequence). V lost 1 base, J lost 4 bases, and 8 bases lay in between. The CDR3 has 13 residues. CDR3 sequence (DNA): TGTGCCAGCAGCTTAGTACCGGGGTACGAGCAGTACTTC. It encodes CASSLVPGYEQYF.

This clone appeared a single time. V and J are TRBV7-3 and TRBJ2-7, with 8 bases fitting TRBD1. Germline trimming cut 4 bases from V and 0 bases from J; bases unmatched to any gene: 2. The germline V gene has CDR1 SGHTA and CDR2 FQGTGA. CDR3 length equals 14 residues. This CDR3 is CASSSTGVSYEQYF. In nucleotides, the CDR3 is TGTGCCAGCAGCTCGACAGGGGTCTCCTACGAGCAGTACTTC.

The chain recombines TRBV11-3 with TRBJ2-1; D possibly matches TRBD1 or TRBD2 (6 bases each). V lost 4 bases to trimming and J lost 11 bases, with 15 bases between them. This CDR3 spans 13 amino acids. Germline V gene sequence: CDR1 SGHNT, CDR2 YENEEA. CDR3 amino acids: CASSSIRGVKQFF. In DNA form, the CDR3 reads TGTGCCAGCAGCTCAATTAGGGGGGTTAAGCAGTTCTTC.

V usage is TRBV4-1 and J usage is TRBJ1-1; TRBD1 matches 7 bases. Trimming cost V 0 bases and J 4 bases; bases outside gene matches: 2. Per germline, CDR1 MGHRA and CDR2 YSYEKL. CDR3 length: 14 residues. The DNA of the CDR3 is TGCGCCAGCAGCCAAGATAACAGGGGCACTGAAGCTTTCTTT. Protein: CASSQDNRGTEAFF.

The rearrangement links TRBV29-1 to TRBJ2-1, with D possibly being TRBD1 (6 bases). Germline-derived CDR1 and CDR2 are SQVTM and ANQGSEA. Deletions cut 7 bases from V and 9 bases from J, with 22 bases between. The length of the CDR3 is 14 residues. The DNA for the CDR3 is TGCAGCGCAGGGGCCCAGACACCTTGGGGTGAGCAGTTCTTC. Translating gives CSAGAQTPWGEQFF.

The sample holds a few counts of this clone. This chain joins TRBV5-4 and TRBJ1-1, with D possibly TRBD1 on 6 matching bases. This CDR3 comprises 16 residues. The V gene's germline CDR1 is SGHNT and CDR2 YYREEE (reference sequence). V lost 4 bases and J lost 3, with 19 bases in between. The CDR3 here is CASSGGQFPGDTEAFF. As DNA, the CDR3 is TGTGCCAGCAGCGGAGGACAATTTCCAGGGGACACTGAAGCTTTCTTT.

The chain employs TRBV4-2 and TRBJ2-3; TRBD2 might be the D (6 bases). CDR3 length: 14 residues. Germline lookup yields CDR1 LGHNA and CDR2 YNFKEQ. Trimming shortened V by 1 base and J by 4 bases, and 9 bases separated the two germline ends. Here the CDR3 DNA reads TGTGCCAGCAGCCAAGTGGGCGGGGCAGATACGCAGTATTTT. Translating it yields CASSQVGGADTQYF.

This sequence joins TRBV30 and TRBJ1-1; unclear D gene. V was trimmed by 0 bases and J by 4 bases, leaving 9 bases between them. The CDR3 loop spans 13 amino acids. Germline V CDR1 and CDR2: GTSNPN, SVGIG (reference sequence). The CDR3 loop reads CAWSVLVGTEAFF. CDR3 DNA: TGTGCCTGGAGTGTACTGGTGGGCACTGAAGCTTTCTTT.

A few counts support this clone. The V and J genes are TRBV9 and TRBJ1-2, with D perhaps TRBD1 (5 bases). CDR3 length equals 14 residues. Per the germline V gene, CDR1 is SGDLS and CDR2 is YYNGEE. Between the trimmed V and J ends, which lost 4 bases and 7 bases, there was a span of 17 bases. The CDR3 protein is CASSPPQGRTGYTF. The CDR3 DNA is TGTGCCAGCAGCCCTCCTCAGGGAAGAACTGGCTACACCTTC.

This clone was found once. This chain uses TRBV18 with TRBJ2-3; tentative D call: TRBD2 (6 bases). The V gene lost 0 bases and the J gene lost 4 bases, with 8 bases spanning the gap. The CDR3 is 14 residues long. Per germline, CDR1 KGHSH and CDR2 LQKENI. For the CDR3, the DNA is TGTGCCAGCTCACCACCCCAGCGGGCAGATACGCAGTATTTT. Translation: CASSPPQRADTQYF. The whole variable domain, filled in from reference TRBV18 and TRBJ2-3, reads NAGVMQNPRHLVRRRGQEARLRCSPMKGHSHVYWYRQLPEEGLKFMVYLQKENIIDESGMPKERFSAEFPKEGPSILRIQQVVRGDSAAYFCASSPPQRADTQYFGPGTRLTVL.

In its sample, this clone was seen once. This chain connects TRBV5-1 to TRBJ2-1, with 12 bases that match TRBD1. CDR1 is SGHRS and CDR2 is YFSETQ in the germline V gene. This CDR3 has 15 residues. Trimming at V came to 3 bases and at J to 7 bases, leaving 5 bases not matched to a gene. CDR3 bases: TGCGCCAGCAGCTATGGGACAGGGGGCCGGAATGAGCAGTTCTTC. This encodes CASSYGTGGRNEQFF.

This chain joins TRBV5-4 and TRBJ2-1; D may correspond to TRBD1 or TRBD2 (5 bases each). Trimming took off 0 bases at V and 6 bases at J, with 13 bases between the two ends. The germline gives CDR1 SGHNT, CDR2 YYREEE (reference sequence). The CDR3 sequence is 15 residues long. The CDR3 loop reads CASSLEGPRGNEQFF. DNA for the CDR3: TGTGCCAGCAGCTTGGAGGGACCCCGCGGCAATGAGCAGTTCTTC.

V is TRBV7-9 and J is TRBJ2-1; a weak D match, TRBD1 (6 bases). The ends were cut back, 5 bases at V and 2 bases at J, with 13 bases in the middle. This CDR3 is 15 amino acids long. Germline values: CDR1 SEHNR, CDR2 FQNEAQ (reference sequence). The CDR3 DNA follows: TGTGCCAGCAGCCTCAGGGGAAGGGCCTACAATGAGCAGTTCTTC. Residues: CASSLRGRAYNEQFF. The complete variable domain, with remaining parts taken from reference TRBV7-9 and TRBJ2-1, reads DTGVSQNPRHKITKRGQNVTFRCDPISEHNRLYWYRQTLGQGPEFLTYFQNEAQLEKSRLLSDRFSAERPKGSFSTLEIQRTEQGDSAMYLCASSLRGRAYNEQFFGPGTRLTVL.

This sequence joins TRBV7-2 and TRBJ1-2; 11 positions agree with TRBD1. The CDR3 has 14 amino acids. Germline trimming cut 5 bases from V and 8 bases from J; bases unmatched to any gene: 7. Germline assignment: CDR1 SGHTA and CDR2 FQGNSA. This CDR3 reads CASSPDRGQRGYTF. The CDR3 bases are TGTGCCAGCAGCCCGGACAGGGGGCAGCGGGGCTACACCTTC.

The chain carries TRBV6-5 and TRBJ1-1; D unclear. V was clipped by 6 bases and J by 2 bases, with 10 bases between them. Germline V gene sequence: CDR1 MNHEY, CDR2 SVGAGI. There are 13 residues in the CDR3. CDR3 protein: CASSQQRNTEAFF. The CDR3 DNA reads TGTGCCAGCAGCCAGCAGCGAAACACTGAAGCTTTCTTT.

The V call is TRBV2, the J call TRBJ2-1; D ambiguous. This CDR3 region has 13 residues. CDR1 SNHLY and CDR2 FYNNEI come from the germline V gene. V gave up 7 bases and J gave up 0 bases, with 7 bases separating them. The CDR3 DNA reads as TGTGCCAGCAACCCGAGCTCCTACAATGAGCAGTTCTTC. This gives the protein CASNPSSYNEQFF.

The chain employs TRBV11-2 and TRBJ2-7, with D tentatively TRBD1 (6 bases). CDR3 size: 15 residues. Germline V lookup: CDR1 SGHAT, CDR2 FQNNGV. The V gene lost 1 base and the J gene lost 0 bases, with 10 bases spanning the gap. The CDR3 DNA reads as TGTGCCAGCAGCTTAGGCAGGGGCCTCTCCTACGAGCAGTACTTC. Amino acid sequence: CASSLGRGLSYEQYF.

In this sample, this clone turned up once. V gene TRBV10-3 combines with J gene TRBJ2-1, with 8 bases identical to TRBD2. V lost 0 bases, J lost 3 bases, and 16 bases stayed unmatched. The CDR3 consists of 20 residues. Germline CDR1 ENHRY, CDR2 SYGVKD. The CDR3 DNA reads as TGTGCCATCAGTGAGTCTTTCCTAAGAACGGGGGGGCCAAACTACAATGAGCAGTTCTTC. Its translation: CAISESFLRTGGPNYNEQFF.

The genes are TRBV6-4 and TRBJ1-1, with D tentatively TRBD1 (5 bases). V lost 5 bases and J 5 bases, leaving 15 bases between the germline ends. Germline V gene sequence: CDR1 MRHNA, CDR2 SNTAGT. This CDR3 is 14 amino acids long. The CDR3 spells CASSISLGGTEAFF. The CDR3 DNA reads as TGTGCCAGCAGTATATCCTTGGGGGGGACTGAAGCTTTCTTT.

This chain links TRBV6-5 with TRBJ2-2; D call uncertain. V lost 7 bases and J lost 0, with 12 bases in between. Germline assignment: CDR1 MNHEY and CDR2 SVGAGI. This CDR3 is built from 15 residues. The CDR3 DNA follows: TGTGCCAGCAACCAGGACGGCGCGAACACCGGGGAGCTGTTTTTT. Its protein is CASNQDGANTGELFF.

As concerns this clone: The same CDR3 is also encoded by other DNA sequences in this sample. The gene calls are TRBV2 and TRBJ2-1, with D uncertain. The ends were cut back, 5 bases at V and 5 bases at J, with 7 bases in the middle. CDR3 size: 12 residues. CDR1 is SNHLY and CDR2 is FYNNEI in the germline V gene. In DNA form, the CDR3 reads TGTGCCAGCAGTAGCGCGAACAATGAGCAGTTCTTC. Its translation: CASSSANNEQFF.

The genes are TRBV7-2 and TRBJ1-3; TRBD1 is a possible D gene (5 bases). The CDR3 is 16 amino acids. Germline CDR1 and CDR2: SGHTA and FQGNSA. V dropped 5 bases and J dropped 2 bases, with 16 bases sitting between them. CDR3 region: CASSTGGVVAGNTIYF. The DNA of the CDR3 is TGTGCCAGCAGCACAGGAGGGGTAGTCGCTGGAAACACCATATATTTT.